This T cell receptor (beta chain) was found in a study of graft-versus-host responses after intestinal transplantation. Turning to the study itself: Recipients obtained multivisceral, liver-intestinal, or isolated intestinal transplants.

Profiled with immunoSEQ multiplex PCR; TCRdb holds only in-frame clones, not every one. The repertoire consists of 20,000 to 30,000 clones, with 70% to 90% occurring once and the leading ten covering about 1.1%. Deletions cut 6 bases from V and 7 bases from J, with 16 bases between. The germline gives CDR1 SGHRS, CDR2 YFSETQ. The CDR3 covers 13 residues. This specimen was PBMCs, taken roughly 29 days after intestinal transplant. The source is a human patient who received an intestinal transplant, so some T cells may come from the graft donor. The rearrangement uses TRBV5-1 and TRBJ1-1; tentative D call: TRBD1 (5 bases). CDR3 loop: CASTPPREGEAFF. CDR3 nucleotides: TGCGCCAGCACCCCTCCCAGGGAGGGTGAAGCTTTCTTT.